This T cell receptor (beta chain) was recorded in a study of blood T cell repertoires in COVID-19 (TCRdb year 2020). At the level of the whole study: Collaborator samples came from the United States, Italy and Spain and covered acute and convalescent phases of COVID-19. The material from the prospective study consisted of cDNA or gDNA derived from T cells, B-cell-depleted T cells, or PBMCs. A de-identified subject ID, COVID-19 status, age in years and sex were almost always included in the sample metadata. Where HLA class I and class II types were available, the types were taken from metadata supplied by the sample provider, not from assay-based typing. The repertoires were released in a freely available public database intended as a resource for research on the immune response to SARS-CoV-2. Samples came from the ongoing ImmuneRACE study (first 160 participants) plus 1,254 subjects from 6 global collaborators. Subjects who had been exposed to COVID-19, were actively infected with it, or had recovered from it provided the deeply sampled blood TCRbeta repertoires that made up the dataset.

Another Seattle source contributed samples from volunteer blood donors who had recovered from COVID-19. The collaborating institutions used their own protocols to collect whole blood in K2EDTA tubes. For TCRbeta analysis, collaborators shipped samples in one of three forms: frozen whole blood, isolated PBMCs, or DNA extracted from either of those sample types. The immunoSEQ Assay, a bias-controlled multiplex PCR, was used to amplify TCRbeta CDR3 regions from genomic DNA. As for the authors' bioinformatics: The number of nucleated cells in each sample was estimated from the amplification of reference gene primers within the assay. Sequence reads were collapsed and filtered to measure the absolute abundance of every unique TCRbeta CDR3 rearrangement. For each sample, productive Simpson clonality was calculated by taking the square root of Simpson's diversity index across productive rearrangements. The immuneACCESS repertoire file appears here via TCRdb, limited to in-frame rearrangements. These files lack a portion of the clones; in checked studies, under half of the deficit traces to unresolved V genes, and the cause of the others is not known. That table furnishes V, J and clone size, whereas the DNA furnished D and trimming. Within this sample are hundreds of thousands of clones, with about 87% of them counted one time only. The ten largest clones capture 6.9% of the sample.

Broader findings and caveats from the paper: Clinical and demographic metadata were provided uncurated, with the amount varying by source and participant.

This clone has a handful of counts. Its antigen remains unidentified. Per-base qualities were not stored, and no clone one base away is much larger. The receptor's source is a woman aged 25-40 years who had recovered from COVID-19. The sample comprised peripheral blood.

The CDR3 reads as follows: CASRLTDTGELFF. DNA sequence: TGTGCCAGCCGATTAACAGACACCGGGGAGCTGTTTTTT. This receptor chain uses TRBV9 and TRBJ2-2, with the D gene not clear enough to name. The germline V gene encodes CDR1 SGDLS and CDR2 YYNGEE. V was cut back by 7 bases and J by 3 bases, leaving a gap of 10 bases between them. The CDR3 spans 13 residues, from the cysteine through the phenylalanine. The sequence is cut down to CDR3 DNA, 39 bases in frame from base 1.